A selection of T cell receptor beta chains follows, all from one sample in a study of CXCR3-negative and CXCR3-positive naive CD8 T cells. TCRdb re-called the 5' RACE reads and shows each CDR3 protein once, DNA omitted. The sample table includes approximately 88,000 distinct CDR3 sequences. Sequencing was done on a sample of naive CXCR3- CD8+ T cells from blood. These receptors were taken from a human donor in good health. Some clones in this sample may be carry-over from other donors' samples. Each CDR3 is given with its conserved first and last residue. Fields, in order: J gene, V gene, CDR3 length, CDR3 protein.

j_call: TRBJ2-5
v_call: TRBV7-8
cdr3_length: 14
cdr3_aa: CATTVTGGEETQYF

j_call: TRBJ2-1
v_call: TRBV4-3
cdr3_length: 17
cdr3_aa: CASSQDLGTGLYNEQFF

j_call: TRBJ2-5
v_call: TRBV25-1
cdr3_length: 14
cdr3_aa: CASSEGGGAQTQYF

j_call: TRBJ2-1
v_call: TRBV7-9
cdr3_length: 17
cdr3_aa: CASSPPKPGLAGFEQFF

j_call: TRBJ2-5
v_call: TRBV12-3/TRBV12-4
cdr3_length: 19
cdr3_aa: CASSLSPGHGAMVGETQYF

j_call: TRBJ2-7
v_call: TRBV7-2
cdr3_length: 15
cdr3_aa: CASSPFPGQGREQYF

j_call: TRBJ2-3
v_call: TRBV5-3
cdr3_length: 12
cdr3_aa: CARSYKADTQYF

j_call: TRBJ2-5
v_call: TRBV5-1
cdr3_length: 16
cdr3_aa: CASSLDSAGGWETQYF

j_call: TRBJ2-4
v_call: TRBV29-1
cdr3_length: 12
cdr3_aa: CSGGGGGNIQYF

j_call: TRBJ2-7
v_call: TRBV9
cdr3_length: 14
cdr3_aa: CASSVVGGSYEQYF

j_call: TRBJ2-5
v_call: TRBV20-1
cdr3_length: 14
cdr3_aa: CSARDLLVGETQYF

j_call: TRBJ1-1
v_call: TRBV7-6
cdr3_length: 15
cdr3_aa: CASSLESGVYTEAFF

j_call: TRBJ2-1
v_call: TRBV4-1
cdr3_length: 16
cdr3_aa: CASSPLGQEGMDEQFF

j_call: TRBJ1-1
v_call: TRBV4-3
cdr3_length: 15
cdr3_aa: CASSQDRQANTEAFF

j_call: TRBJ1-1
v_call: TRBV7-9
cdr3_length: 14
cdr3_aa: CASSQGQGNTEAFF

j_call: TRBJ2-4
v_call: TRBV20-1
cdr3_length: 15
cdr3_aa: CSAPREGWTKNIQYF

j_call: TRBJ2-7
v_call: TRBV28
cdr3_length: 15
cdr3_aa: CASSFRRDTPYEQYF

j_call: TRBJ2-1
v_call: TRBV28
cdr3_length: 13
cdr3_aa: CASSLGQAHEQFF

j_call: TRBJ2-7
v_call: TRBV18
cdr3_length: 13
cdr3_aa: CASSPPQAHEQYF